This is a list of T cell receptor beta chains from one sample in a study of STAT5B mutations in CD4+ large granular lymphocyte leukemia. TCRdb keeps only in-frame clones here, not all; method: immunoSEQ multiplex PCR. Of about 34,000 clones listed, about 76% were seen once; the top ten hold roughly 2.1%. Source material: CD4+ T cells from blood buffy coats. These receptors originate from a human donor in good health. CDR3s include the opening cysteine and the closing phenylalanine or tryptophan. A D gene is named only where the DNA matches it firmly. Only some rows state a clone size, as once, few, many or a class for expanded clones.

abundance	v_gene	d_gene	j_gene	CDR3aa	CDR3nt
-	TRBV10-3	-	TRBJ2-3	CAISTAASSGTDTQYF	TGTGCCATCAGCACCGCGGCTAGCTCGGGCACAGATACGCAGTATTTT
-	TRBV6-1	-	TRBJ2-5	CASSRQGGETQYF	TGTGCCAGCAGTAGACAGGGAGGAGAGACCCAGTACTTC
-	TRBV9	TRBD2	TRBJ2-3	CASSPRGDPTDTQYF	TGTGCCAGCAGCCCCCGGGGGGACCCCACAGATACGCAGTATTTT
-	TRBV9	TRBD2	TRBJ2-2	CASSALAGSSTGELFF	TGTGCCAGCAGCGCACTAGCGGGATCGAGCACCGGGGAGCTGTTTTTT
few	TRBV19	-	TRBJ2-7	CASSRGGGGGEQYF	TGTGCCAGTAGTAGAGGCGGAGGGGGTGGCGAGCAGTACTTC
-	TRBV30	TRBD1	TRBJ1-6	CAWSGTGGSRNSPLHF	TGTGCCTGGAGTGGAACAGGGGGCAGTCGGAATTCACCCCTCCACTTT
-	TRBV30	TRBD2	TRBJ2-5	CAWSVFSGGGETQYF	TGTGCCTGGAGTGTTTTCTCGGGGGGGGGAGAGACCCAGTACTTC
-	TRBV6-5	TRBD1	TRBJ2-7	CASSRQGSYEQYF	TGTGCCAGCAGCCGACAGGGGTCCTACGAGCAGTACTTC
once	TRBV10-3	-	TRBJ2-4	CAISEGGAQNIQYF	TGTGCCATCAGTGAGGGAGGGGCTCAAAACATTCAGTACTTC
-	TRBV6-1	TRBD1	TRBJ2-1	CATTGTGVYNEQFF	TGTGCCACCACCGGGACAGGGGTCTACAATGAGCAGTTCTTC
-	TRBV10-2	TRBD1	TRBJ2-2	CASSESDRDYTGELFF	TGCGCCAGCAGTGAGTCGGACAGGGACTACACCGGGGAGCTGTTTTTT
-	TRBV30	TRBD1	TRBJ1-6	CAWSWTGENSPLHF	TGTGCCTGGAGTTGGACAGGGGAAAATTCACCCCTCCACTTT
-	TRBV30	-	TRBJ1-2	CAWSVQGLLRSDGYTF	TGTGCCTGGAGTGTACAGGGCTTGCTTCGATCGGATGGCTACACCTTC
few	TRBV7-7	TRBD1	TRBJ2-7	CASSTDRDGEQYF	TGTGCCAGCAGCACGGACAGGGACGGGGAGCAGTACTTC
-	TRBV27	TRBD2	TRBJ2-1	CASRRAPGGFDNEQFF	TGTGCCAGCAGACGGGCGCCGGGAGGATTCGACAATGAGCAGTTCTTC
few	TRBV19	TRBD2	TRBJ2-7	CASSLAGGDEQYF	TGTGCCAGTAGTCTAGCGGGGGGCGACGAGCAGTACTTC
-	TRBV2	TRBD2	TRBJ2-1	CASSPRASGSSQFF	TGTGCCAGCAGTCCCCGGGCTAGCGGGAGTTCACAGTTCTTC
-	TRBV6-6	-	TRBJ1-3	CASSPNALNSGNTIYF	TGTGCCAGCAGTCCAAACGCTCTCAACTCTGGAAACACCATATATTTT
-	TRBV7-9	-	TRBJ1-1	CASSFANTEAFF	TGTGCCAGCAGCTTTGCGAACACTGAAGCTTTCTTT
once	TRBV30	-	TRBJ1-6	CAWTREANSPLHF	TGTGCCTGGACACGGGAGGCTAATTCACCTCTCCACTTT
-	TRBV6-5	-	TRBJ1-1	CASTTEGTTEAFF	TGTGCCAGCACCACCGAGGGAACCACTGAAGCTTTCTTT
-	TRBV4-1	TRBD2	TRBJ2-3	CASSQRPPSGGVDTQYF	TGCGCCAGCAGCCAAAGACCCCCTAGCGGGGGAGTCGATACGCAGTATTTT
-	TRBV2	-	TRBJ2-7	CASRQGYEQYF	TGTGCCAGCAGACAGGGTTACGAGCAGTACTTC
-	TRBV5-6	-	TRBJ1-3	CASSLRGAGNTIYF	TGTGCCAGCAGCTTGCGAGGGGCTGGAAACACCATATATTTT
-	TRBV15	-	TRBJ1-1	CATSRNLMDTEAFF	TGTGCCACCAGCAGAAATCTCATGGACACTGAAGCTTTCTTT
-	TRBV6-6	TRBD1	TRBJ1-5	CASSYWTGALNQPQHF	TGTGCCAGCAGTTACTGGACAGGGGCCCTCAATCAGCCCCAGCATTTT
-	TRBV6-6	-	TRBJ1-1	CASRGRGRDTEAFF	TGTGCCAGCAGGGGTAGGGGCAGGGACACTGAAGCTTTCTTT
-	TRBV11-2	-	TRBJ2-7	CASSEGDLMRDPPTYEQYF	TGTGCCAGCTCGGAGGGGGATCTAATGCGGGACCCGCCAACCTACGAGCAGTACTTC
-	TRBV2	-	TRBJ1-2	CASSAENRGYGYTF	TGTGCCAGCAGTGCGGAAAATCGGGGCTATGGCTACACCTTC
-	TRBV30	-	TRBJ2-7	CAWSGQLNYEQYF	TGTGCCTGGAGTGGACAGCTAAATTACGAGCAGTACTTC
once	TRBV27	-	TRBJ2-1	CASSFVRNNEQFF	TGTGCCAGCAGTTTCGTCAGGAACAATGAGCAGTTCTTC
few	TRBV10-3	-	TRBJ1-1	CAISRGVGNTEAFF	TGTGCCATCAGTCGAGGGGTCGGGAACACTGAAGCTTTCTTT
-	TRBV7-9	-	TRBJ1-2	CASSRREGLANYGYTF	TGTGCCAGCAGCAGAAGGGAGGGCCTAGCCAACTATGGCTACACCTTC
-	TRBV5-4	-	TRBJ2-7	CASSSFSGEQYF	TGTGCCAGCAGCTCGTTTTCAGGCGAGCAGTACTTC
once	TRBV11-2	-	TRBJ2-5	CASADSANRRKETQYF	TGTGCCAGCGCCGACTCTGCCAACCGGCGAAAAGAGACCCAGTACTTC
-	TRBV29-1	TRBD1	TRBJ2-3	CSVVGQGRTDTQYF	TGCAGCGTTGTGGGACAGGGGCGGACAGATACGCAGTATTTT
-	TRBV7-2	-	TRBJ1-2	CASSLAAEGYTF	TGTGCCAGCAGCTTAGCCGCCGAAGGCTACACCTTC
-	TRBV19	TRBD2	TRBJ2-1	CASSRTLLAGGMFF	TGTGCCAGTAGTAGAACACTATTAGCGGGAGGGATGTTCTTC
few	TRBV30	-	TRBJ1-5	CAWSPFNQPQHF	TGTGCCTGGAGTCCGTTTAATCAGCCCCAGCATTTT
-	TRBV30	-	TRBJ2-3	CAWSGGWGQRDTQYF	TGTGCCTGGAGTGGGGGTTGGGGTCAACGAGATACGCAGTATTTT
-	TRBV14	TRBD1	TRBJ1-2	CASSQDGTGLTEGYGYTF	TGTGCCAGCAGCCAAGACGGGACAGGGCTCACAGAAGGCTATGGCTACACCTTC
once	TRBV18	TRBD1	TRBJ2-7	CASSQGASEQYF	TGTGCCAGCTCACAGGGGGCTAGTGAGCAGTACTTC
-	TRBV5-1	-	TRBJ1-1	CASSLSPENTEAFF	TGCGCCAGCAGCTTGAGTCCGGAGAACACTGAAGCTTTCTTT
-	TRBV9	TRBD2	TRBJ2-7	CASSVDGGRVYEQYF	TGTGCCAGCAGCGTAGACGGCGGGAGGGTCTACGAGCAGTACTTC
-	TRBV2	-	TRBJ1-1	CASRAQGGTEAFF	TGTGCCAGCAGGGCACAGGGAGGCACTGAAGCTTTCTTT
-	TRBV5-1	-	TRBJ1-1	CASSLDLGNTEAFF	TGCGCCAGCAGCTTGGATCTGGGGAACACTGAAGCTTTCTTT
-	TRBV13	-	TRBJ1-2	CASSLRASNYGYTF	TGTGCCAGCAGCTTGAGGGCATCTAACTATGGCTACACCTTC
-	TRBV5-5	-	TRBJ2-3	CASSLGGMALTDTQYF	TGTGCCAGCAGCTTAGGAGGGATGGCCCTTACAGATACGCAGTATTTT
once	TRBV6-1	-	TRBJ1-2	CASSERRAGYTF	TGTGCCAGCAGTGAACGCCGGGCTGGCTACACCTTC
few	TRBV27	-	TRBJ2-1	CASRHRTFETYNEQFF	TGTGCCAGCAGGCACAGGACATTCGAGACGTACAATGAGCAGTTCTTC
few	TRBV30	-	TRBJ1-1	CAWSVQGNTEAFF	TGTGCCTGGAGTGTACAGGGTAACACTGAAGCTTTCTTT
-	TRBV4-1	TRBD1	TRBJ2-3	CASSQEGGDGPTSTQYF	TGCGCCAGCAGCCAAGAAGGGGGCGATGGCCCAACCTCTACGCAGTATTTT
-	TRBV4-1	TRBD2	TRBJ2-7	CASSQAREGPREQYF	TGCGCCAGCAGCCAAGCCCGGGAGGGCCCGAGGGAGCAGTACTTC
-	TRBV19	-	TRBJ1-2	CASSIDAAGGGYTF	TGTGCCAGTAGTATAGATGCGGCAGGAGGGGGCTACACCTTC
-	TRBV11-2	-	TRBJ2-7	CASSLVQGEQYF	TGTGCCAGCAGCTTAGTACAGGGCGAGCAGTACTTC
-	TRBV6-5	TRBD1	TRBJ1-2	CASSSQPGQNYGYTF	TGTGCCAGCAGTTCCCAACCGGGACAGAACTATGGCTACACCTTC
-	TRBV9	-	TRBJ1-5	CASSVVRKNSNQPQHF	TGTGCCAGCAGCGTAGTACGGAAGAATAGCAATCAGCCCCAGCATTTT
-	TRBV29-1	TRBD1	TRBJ1-1	CSAILRDREFKDTEAFF	TGCAGCGCGATACTCCGGGACAGGGAATTCAAGGACACTGAAGCTTTCTTT
-	TRBV11-2	TRBD1	TRBJ1-1	CASSQDRGDTEAFF	TGTGCCAGCAGCCAGGACAGGGGGGATACTGAAGCTTTCTTT